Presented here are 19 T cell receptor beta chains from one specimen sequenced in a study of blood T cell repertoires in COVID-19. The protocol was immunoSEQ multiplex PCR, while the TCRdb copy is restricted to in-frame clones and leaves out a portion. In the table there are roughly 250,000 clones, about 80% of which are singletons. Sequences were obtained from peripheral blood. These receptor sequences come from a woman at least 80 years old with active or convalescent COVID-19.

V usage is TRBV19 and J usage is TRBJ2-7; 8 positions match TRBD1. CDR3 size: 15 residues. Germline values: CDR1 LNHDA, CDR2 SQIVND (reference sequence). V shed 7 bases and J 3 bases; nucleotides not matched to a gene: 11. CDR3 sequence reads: CASNDPGQGDYEQYF. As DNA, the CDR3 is TGTGCCAGTAACGACCCCGGACAGGGAGACTACGAGCAGTACTTC.

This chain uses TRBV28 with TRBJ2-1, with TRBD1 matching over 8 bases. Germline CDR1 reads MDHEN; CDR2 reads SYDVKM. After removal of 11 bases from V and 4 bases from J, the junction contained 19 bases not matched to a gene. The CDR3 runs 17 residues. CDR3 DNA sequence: TGTGCCTACAGGGGGAAACAAAAGATGGGATATTACAATGAGCAGTTCTTC. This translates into CAYRGKQKMGYYNEQFF.

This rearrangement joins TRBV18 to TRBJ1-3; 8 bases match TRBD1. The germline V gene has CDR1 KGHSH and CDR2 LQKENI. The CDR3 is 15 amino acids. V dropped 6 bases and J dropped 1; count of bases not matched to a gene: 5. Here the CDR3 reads CASSTDRASGNTIYF. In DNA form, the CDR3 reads TGTGCCAGCTCGACGGACAGGGCTTCTGGAAACACCATATATTTT.

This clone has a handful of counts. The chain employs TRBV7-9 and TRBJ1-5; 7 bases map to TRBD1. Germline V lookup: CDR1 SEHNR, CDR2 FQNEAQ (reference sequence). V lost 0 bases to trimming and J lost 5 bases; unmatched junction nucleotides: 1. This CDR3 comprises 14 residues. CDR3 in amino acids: CASSLAGGDQPQHF. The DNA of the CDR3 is TGTGCCAGCAGCTTAGCAGGGGGCGATCAGCCCCAGCATTTT.

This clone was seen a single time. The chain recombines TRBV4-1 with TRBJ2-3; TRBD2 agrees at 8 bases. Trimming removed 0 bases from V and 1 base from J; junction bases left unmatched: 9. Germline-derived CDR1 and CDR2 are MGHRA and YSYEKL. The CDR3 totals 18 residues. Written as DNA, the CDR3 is TGCGCCAGCAGCCAAGATGGACTCGGGGGGGGCCGCACAGATACGCAGTATTTT. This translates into CASSQDGLGGGRTDTQYF.

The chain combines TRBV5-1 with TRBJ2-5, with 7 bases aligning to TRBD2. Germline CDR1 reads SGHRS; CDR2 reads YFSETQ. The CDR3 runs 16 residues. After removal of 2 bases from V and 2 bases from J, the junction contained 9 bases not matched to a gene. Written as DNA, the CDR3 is TGCGCCAGCAGCTTCGACGGGGGGACGGGACAAGAGACCCAGTACTTC. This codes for CASSFDGGTGQETQYF.

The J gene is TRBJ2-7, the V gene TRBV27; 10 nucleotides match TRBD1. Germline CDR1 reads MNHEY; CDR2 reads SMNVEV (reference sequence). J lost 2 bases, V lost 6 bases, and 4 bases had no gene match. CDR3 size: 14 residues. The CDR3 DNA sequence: TGTGCCAGCAGCGGACAGGGGGGCCCCTACGAGCAGTACTTC. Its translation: CASSGQGGPYEQYF.

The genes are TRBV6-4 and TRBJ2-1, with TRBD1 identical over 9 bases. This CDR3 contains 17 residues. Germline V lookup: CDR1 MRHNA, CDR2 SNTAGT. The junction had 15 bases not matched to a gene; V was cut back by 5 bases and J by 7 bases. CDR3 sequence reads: CASSQWGTGFAGNEQFF. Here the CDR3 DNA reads TGTGCCAGCAGTCAATGGGGGACAGGGTTTGCGGGGAATGAGCAGTTCTTC.

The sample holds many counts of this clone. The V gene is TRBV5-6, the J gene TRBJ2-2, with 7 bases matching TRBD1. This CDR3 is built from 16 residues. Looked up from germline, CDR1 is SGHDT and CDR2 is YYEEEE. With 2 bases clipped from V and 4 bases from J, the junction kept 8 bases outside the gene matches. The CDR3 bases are TGTGCCAGCAGCTTAATAACGGGACAGCTCACCGGGGAGCTGTTTTTT. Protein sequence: CASSLITGQLTGELFF.

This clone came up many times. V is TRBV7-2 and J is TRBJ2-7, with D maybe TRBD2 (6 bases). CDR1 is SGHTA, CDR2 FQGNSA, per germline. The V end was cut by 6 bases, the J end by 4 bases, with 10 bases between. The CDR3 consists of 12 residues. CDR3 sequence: CASRRTIYEQYF. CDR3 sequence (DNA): TGTGCCAGCAGGAGGACTATTTACGAGCAGTACTTC.

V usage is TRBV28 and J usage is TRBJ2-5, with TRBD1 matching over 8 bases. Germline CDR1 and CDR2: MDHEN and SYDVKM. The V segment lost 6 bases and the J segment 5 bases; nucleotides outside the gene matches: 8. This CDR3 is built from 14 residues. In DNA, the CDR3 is TGTGCCAGCAGAGAGACAGGGGTTGGGGAGACCCAGTACTTC. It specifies CASRETGVGETQYF.

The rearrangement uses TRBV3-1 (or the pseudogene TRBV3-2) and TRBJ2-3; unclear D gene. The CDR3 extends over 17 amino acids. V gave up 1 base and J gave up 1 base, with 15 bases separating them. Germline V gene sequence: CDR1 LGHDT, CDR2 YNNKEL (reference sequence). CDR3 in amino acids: CASSQAVSDLGTDTQYF. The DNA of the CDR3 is TGTGCCAGCAGCCAAGCCGTATCAGATCTAGGCACAGATACGCAGTATTTT.

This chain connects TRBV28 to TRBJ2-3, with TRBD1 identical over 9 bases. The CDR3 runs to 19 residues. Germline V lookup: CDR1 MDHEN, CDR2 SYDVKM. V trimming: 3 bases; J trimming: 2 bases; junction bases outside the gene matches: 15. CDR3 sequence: CASSFGTGTGLAHTDTQYF. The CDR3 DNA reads TGTGCCAGCAGTTTTGGCACAGGGACAGGGCTAGCGCACACAGATACGCAGTATTTT.

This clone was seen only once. CDR3 loop: CASSLAGARTGELFF. The CDR3 nucleotides read TGCGCCAGCAGCTTGGCAGGCGCCAGAACCGGGGAGCTGTTTTTT. This chain joins TRBV5-1 and TRBJ2-2; no reliable D call. V was trimmed by 0 bases and J by 5 bases, leaving 11 bases between them. Germline loops: CDR1 SGHRS, CDR2 YFSETQ. This CDR3 is 15 amino acids long.

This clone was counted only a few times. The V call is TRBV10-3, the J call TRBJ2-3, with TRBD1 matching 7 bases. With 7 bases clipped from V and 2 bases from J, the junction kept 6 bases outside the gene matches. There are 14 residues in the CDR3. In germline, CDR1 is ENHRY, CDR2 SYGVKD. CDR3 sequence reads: CAIMRGRDTDTQYF. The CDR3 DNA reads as TGTGCCATCATGAGGGGGCGAGACACAGATACGCAGTATTTT.

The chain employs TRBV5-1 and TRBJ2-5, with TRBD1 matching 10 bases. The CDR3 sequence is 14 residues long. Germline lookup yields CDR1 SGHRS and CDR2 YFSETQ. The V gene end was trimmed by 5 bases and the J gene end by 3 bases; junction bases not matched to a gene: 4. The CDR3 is CASRDGTGEETQYF. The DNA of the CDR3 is TGCGCCAGCAGAGACGGGACAGGGGAAGAGACCCAGTACTTC.

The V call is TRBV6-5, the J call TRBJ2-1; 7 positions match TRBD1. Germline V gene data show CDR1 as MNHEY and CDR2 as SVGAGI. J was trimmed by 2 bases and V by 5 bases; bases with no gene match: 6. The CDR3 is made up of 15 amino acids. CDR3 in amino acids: CASSPDREPYNEQFF. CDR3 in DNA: TGTGCCAGCAGTCCCGACAGGGAACCCTACAATGAGCAGTTCTTC.

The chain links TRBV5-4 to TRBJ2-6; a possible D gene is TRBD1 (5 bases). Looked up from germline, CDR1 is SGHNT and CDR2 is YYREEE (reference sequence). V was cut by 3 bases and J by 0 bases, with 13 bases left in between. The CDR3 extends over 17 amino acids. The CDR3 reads CASSSTGSSSGANVLTF. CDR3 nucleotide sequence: TGTGCCAGCAGCTCCACAGGTTCCAGCTCTGGGGCCAACGTCCTGACTTTC.

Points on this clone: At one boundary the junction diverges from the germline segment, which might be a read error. In DNA, the CDR3 is TGTGCCAGCAGCCTAGCTATGATCGGGACTAGCGGGGTCTACGAGCAGTACTTC. This codes for CASSLAMIGTSGVYEQYF. The V gene is TRBV7-8, the J gene TRBJ2-7; TRBD2 matches 13 bases. The V gene's germline CDR1 is SGHVS and CDR2 FQNEAQ. The CDR3 is 18 residues long.